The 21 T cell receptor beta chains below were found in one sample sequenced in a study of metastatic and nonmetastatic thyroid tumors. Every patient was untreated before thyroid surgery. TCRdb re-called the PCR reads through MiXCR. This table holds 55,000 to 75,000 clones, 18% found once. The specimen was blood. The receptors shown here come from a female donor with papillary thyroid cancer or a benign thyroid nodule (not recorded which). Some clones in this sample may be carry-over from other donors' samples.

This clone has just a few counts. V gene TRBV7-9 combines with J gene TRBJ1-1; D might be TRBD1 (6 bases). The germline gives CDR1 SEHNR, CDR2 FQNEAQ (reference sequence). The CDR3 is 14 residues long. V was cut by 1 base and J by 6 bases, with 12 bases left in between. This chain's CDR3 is CASSLVSGDSEAFF. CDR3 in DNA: TGTGCCAGCAGCTTAGTGTCAGGGGACTCTGAAGCTTTCTTT.

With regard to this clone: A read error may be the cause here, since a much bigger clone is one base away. The CDR3 DNA is TGCAGTGCTAGATCGGGAAACATTCAGTACTTC. Its protein is CSARSGNIQYF. The gene calls are TRBV20-1 and TRBJ2-4, with no clear D. This CDR3 is built from 11 residues. Germline V CDR1 and CDR2: DFQATT, SNEGSKA (reference sequence). Deletions cut 2 bases from V and 6 bases from J, with 5 bases between.

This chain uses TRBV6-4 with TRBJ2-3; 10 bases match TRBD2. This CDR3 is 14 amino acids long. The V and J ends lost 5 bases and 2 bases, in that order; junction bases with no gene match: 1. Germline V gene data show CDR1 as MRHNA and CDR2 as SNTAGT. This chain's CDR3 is CASSSGGATDTQYF. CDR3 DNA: TGTGCCAGCAGTAGCGGGGGGGCCACAGATACGCAGTATTTT.

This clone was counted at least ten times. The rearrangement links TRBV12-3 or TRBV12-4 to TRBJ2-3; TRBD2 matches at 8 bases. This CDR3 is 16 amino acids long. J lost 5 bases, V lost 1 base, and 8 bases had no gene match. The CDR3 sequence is CASSLGEREWRDTQYF. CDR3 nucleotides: TGTGCCAGCAGTTTAGGGGAGCGGGAGTGGAGAGATACGCAGTATTTT.

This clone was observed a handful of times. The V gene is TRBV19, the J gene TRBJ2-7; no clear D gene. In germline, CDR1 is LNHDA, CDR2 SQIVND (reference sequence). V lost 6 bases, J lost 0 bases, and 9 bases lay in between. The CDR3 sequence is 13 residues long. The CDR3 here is CASRDPGSYEQYF. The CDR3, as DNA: TGTGCCAGTAGAGACCCAGGCTCCTACGAGCAGTACTTC.

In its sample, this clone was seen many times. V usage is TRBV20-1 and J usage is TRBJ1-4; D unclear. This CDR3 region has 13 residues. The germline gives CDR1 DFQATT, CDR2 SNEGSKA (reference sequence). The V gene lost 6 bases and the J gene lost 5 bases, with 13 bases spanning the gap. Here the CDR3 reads CSAKIQSNEKLFF. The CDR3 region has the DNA TGCAGTGCAAAAATACAGTCAAATGAAAAACTGTTTTTT.

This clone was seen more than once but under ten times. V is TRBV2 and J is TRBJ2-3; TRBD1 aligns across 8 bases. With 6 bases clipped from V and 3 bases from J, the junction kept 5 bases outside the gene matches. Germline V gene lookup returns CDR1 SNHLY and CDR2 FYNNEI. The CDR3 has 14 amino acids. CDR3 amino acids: CASSYWTGTDTQYF. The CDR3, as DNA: TGTGCCAGCAGCTACTGGACAGGGACAGATACGCAGTATTTT.

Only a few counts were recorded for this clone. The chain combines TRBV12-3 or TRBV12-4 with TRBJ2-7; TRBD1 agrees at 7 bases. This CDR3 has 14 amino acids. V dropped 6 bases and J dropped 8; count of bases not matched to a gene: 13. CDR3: CASSRDSFSYKQYF. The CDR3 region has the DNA TGTGCCAGCAGCCGGGACAGCTTCTCATACAAGCAGTACTTC.

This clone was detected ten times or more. CDR3 loop: CASSLPEGLAFNTQYF. The CDR3 DNA follows: TGTGCCAGCAGTTTACCCGAGGGACTAGCATTTAATACGCAGTATTTT. This chain connects TRBV28 to TRBJ2-3; 9 bases line up with TRBD2. From germline, CDR1 is MDHEN and CDR2 SYDVKM. The CDR3 has 16 amino acids. With V trimmed by 2 bases and J by 7 bases, 10 bases remained unmatched.

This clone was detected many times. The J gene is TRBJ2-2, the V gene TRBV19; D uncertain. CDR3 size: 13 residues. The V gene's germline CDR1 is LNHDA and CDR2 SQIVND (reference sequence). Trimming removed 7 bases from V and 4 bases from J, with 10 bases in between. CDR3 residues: CASTPTSTGELFF. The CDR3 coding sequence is TGTGCCAGTACCCCAACGTCCACCGGGGAGCTGTTTTTT.

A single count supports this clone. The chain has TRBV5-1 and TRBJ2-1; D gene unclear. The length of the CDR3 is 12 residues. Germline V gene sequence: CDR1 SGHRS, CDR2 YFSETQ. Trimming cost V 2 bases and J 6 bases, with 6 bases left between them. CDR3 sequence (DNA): TGCGCCAGCAGCTTTGAAGGCAATGAGCAGTTCTTC. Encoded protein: CASSFEGNEQFF.

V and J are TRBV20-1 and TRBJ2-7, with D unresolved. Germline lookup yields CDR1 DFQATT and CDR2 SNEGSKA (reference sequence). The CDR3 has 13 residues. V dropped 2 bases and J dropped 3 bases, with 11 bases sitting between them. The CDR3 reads CSARHGVFYEQYF. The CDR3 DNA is TGCAGTGCTAGACATGGGGTCTTCTACGAGCAGTACTTC.

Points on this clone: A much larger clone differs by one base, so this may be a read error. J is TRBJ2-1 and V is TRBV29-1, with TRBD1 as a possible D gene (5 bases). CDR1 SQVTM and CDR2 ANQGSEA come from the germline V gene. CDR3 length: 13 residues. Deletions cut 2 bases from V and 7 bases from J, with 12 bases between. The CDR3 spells CSVELQEINEQFF. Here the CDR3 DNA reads TGCAGCGTTGAACTACAGGAGATAAATGAGCAGTTCTTC.

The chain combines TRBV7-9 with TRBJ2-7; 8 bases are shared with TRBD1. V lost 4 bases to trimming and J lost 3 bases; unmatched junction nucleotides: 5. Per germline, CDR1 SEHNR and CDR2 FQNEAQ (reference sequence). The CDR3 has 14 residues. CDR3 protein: CASSSGQAIYEQYF. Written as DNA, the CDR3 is TGTGCCAGCAGCTCGGGACAGGCAATCTACGAGCAGTACTTC.

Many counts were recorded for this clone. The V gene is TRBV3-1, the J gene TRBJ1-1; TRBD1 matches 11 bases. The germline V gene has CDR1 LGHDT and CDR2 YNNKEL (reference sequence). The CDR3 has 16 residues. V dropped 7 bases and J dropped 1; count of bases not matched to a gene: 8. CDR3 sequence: CASTYRTGGRNTEAFF. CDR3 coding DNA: TGTGCCAGCACATACCGGACAGGGGGCAGGAACACTGAAGCTTTCTTT.

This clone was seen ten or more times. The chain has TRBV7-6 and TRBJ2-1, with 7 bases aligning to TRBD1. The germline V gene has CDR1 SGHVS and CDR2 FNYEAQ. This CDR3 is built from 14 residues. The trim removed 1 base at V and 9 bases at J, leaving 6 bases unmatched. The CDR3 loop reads CASSLGRTGSEQFF. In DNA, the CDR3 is TGTGCCAGCAGCTTAGGGAGGACAGGCAGTGAGCAGTTCTTC.

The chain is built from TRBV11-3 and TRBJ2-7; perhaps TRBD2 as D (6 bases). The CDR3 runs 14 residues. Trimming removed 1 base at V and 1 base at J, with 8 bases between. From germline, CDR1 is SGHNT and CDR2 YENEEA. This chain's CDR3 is CASSLVGGSYEQYF. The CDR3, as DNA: TGTGCCAGCAGCTTAGTCGGAGGGTCCTACGAGCAGTACTTC.

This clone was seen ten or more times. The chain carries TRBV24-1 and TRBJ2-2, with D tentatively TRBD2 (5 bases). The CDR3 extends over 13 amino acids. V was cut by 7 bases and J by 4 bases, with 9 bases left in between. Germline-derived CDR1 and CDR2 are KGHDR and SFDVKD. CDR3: CATRRGSTGELFF. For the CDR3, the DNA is TGTGCCACCAGACGTGGGAGCACCGGGGAGCTGTTTTTT.

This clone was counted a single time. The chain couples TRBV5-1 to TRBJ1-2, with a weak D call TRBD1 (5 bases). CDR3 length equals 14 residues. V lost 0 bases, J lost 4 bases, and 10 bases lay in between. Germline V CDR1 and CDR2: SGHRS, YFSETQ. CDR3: CASSLGGEGYGYTF. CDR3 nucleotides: TGCGCCAGCAGCTTGGGGGGCGAGGGCTATGGCTACACCTTC.

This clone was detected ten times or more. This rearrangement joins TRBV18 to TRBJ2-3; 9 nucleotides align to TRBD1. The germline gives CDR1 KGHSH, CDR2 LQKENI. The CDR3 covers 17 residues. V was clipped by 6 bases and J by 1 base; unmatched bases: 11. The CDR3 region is CASSSAWTGVGTDTQYF. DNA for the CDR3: TGTGCCAGCTCGTCCGCTTGGACAGGGGTTGGCACAGATACGCAGTATTTT.

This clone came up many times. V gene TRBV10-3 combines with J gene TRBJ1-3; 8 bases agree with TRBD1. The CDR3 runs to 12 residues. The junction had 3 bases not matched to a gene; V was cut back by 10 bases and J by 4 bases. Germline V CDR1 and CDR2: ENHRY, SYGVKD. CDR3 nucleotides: TGTGCCACCTGGACAGGGGGAAACACCATATATTTT. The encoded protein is CATWTGGNTIYF.